This entry is about one T cell receptor (beta chain). These data are taken from a study of blood T cell repertoires in COVID-19. Study summary: Some COVID-19 samples were acute and others convalescent; all came from the United States, Italy and Spain.

The germline gives CDR1 ENHRY, CDR2 SYGVKD. Trimming took off 8 bases at V and 1 base at J, with 9 bases between the two ends. This CDR3 contains 13 residues. Cohorts were determined from participant-reported clinical history. Using immunoSEQ multiplex PCR, the repertoire was profiled, and TCRdb retains in-frame clones only, with some absent. The sample has under 300,000 clones, approximately 91% seen once; the top ten hold 0.75% to 1%. The sequence derives from a woman in her 30s who had recovered from COVID-19. Sequencing was performed on PBMCs or T cells enriched from blood (not recorded which). The chain combines TRBV10-3 with TRBJ1-5, with D hard to call. CDR3 protein: CAIAGLSNQPQHF. The CDR3 region has the DNA TGTGCCATCGCAGGCCTAAGCAATCAGCCCCAGCATTTT.